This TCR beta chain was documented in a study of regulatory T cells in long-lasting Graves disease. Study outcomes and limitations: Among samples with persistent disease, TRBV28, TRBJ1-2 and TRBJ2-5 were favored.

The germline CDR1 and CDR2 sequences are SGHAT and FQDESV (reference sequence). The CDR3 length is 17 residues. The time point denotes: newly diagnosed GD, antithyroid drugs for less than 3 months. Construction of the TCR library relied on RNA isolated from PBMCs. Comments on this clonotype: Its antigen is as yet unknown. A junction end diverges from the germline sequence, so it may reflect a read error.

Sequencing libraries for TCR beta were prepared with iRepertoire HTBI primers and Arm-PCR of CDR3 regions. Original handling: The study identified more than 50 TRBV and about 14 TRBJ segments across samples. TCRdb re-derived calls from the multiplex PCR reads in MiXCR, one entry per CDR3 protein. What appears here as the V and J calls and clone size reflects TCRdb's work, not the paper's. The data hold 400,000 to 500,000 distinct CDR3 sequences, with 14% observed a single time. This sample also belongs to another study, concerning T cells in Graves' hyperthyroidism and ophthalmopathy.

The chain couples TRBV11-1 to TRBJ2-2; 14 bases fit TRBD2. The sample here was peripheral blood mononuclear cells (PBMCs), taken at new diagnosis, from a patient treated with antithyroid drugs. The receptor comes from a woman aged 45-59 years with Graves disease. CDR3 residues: CASSKGLAGALGGELVF. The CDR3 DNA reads TGTGCCAGCAGCAAGGGACTAGCGGGAGCCCTCGGCGGGGAGCTGGTTTTT.